What follows are 32 T cell receptor beta chains derived from one specimen sequenced in a study of OX40 agonist ivuxolimab in advanced cancers. Produced via immunoSEQ multiplex PCR; TCRdb's table is partial and in-frame only. The repertoire holds fewer than 45,000 clones, 80% to 90% seen once, with 0.45% to 0.65% in the top ten. Sequencing was performed on CD4+ or CD8+ T cells sorted from blood, taken in a trial of the OX40 agonist ivuxolimab. The source of these receptors is an adult with an advanced solid tumor such as melanoma, head and neck, liver or kidney cancer.

This clone has just one count. The chain employs TRBV27 and TRBJ2-2, with a tentative D call TRBD2 (6 bases). Trimming took off 2 bases at V and 5 bases at J, with 12 bases between the two ends. Germline CDR1 and CDR2: MNHEY and SMNVEV (reference sequence). CDR3 length: 15 amino acids. CDR3 bases: TGTGCCAGCAGTTTACGACTAGATGGTACCGGGGAGCTGTTTTTT. Its translation: CASSLRLDGTGELFF.

This chain uses TRBV7-7 with TRBJ2-2, with D perhaps TRBD2 (5 bases). The CDR3 runs to 15 residues. Germline-derived CDR1 and CDR2 are SSHAT and FNYEAQ (reference sequence). Trimming shortened V by 5 bases and J by 6 bases, and 16 bases separated the two germline ends. CDR3 DNA: TGTGCCAGCAGCAAATTGCCGACTACGCCCGGGGAGCTGTTTTTT. This sequence encodes CASSKLPTTPGELFF.

This chain joins TRBV18 and TRBJ1-4; D is unresolved. There are 14 residues in the CDR3. V gave up 5 bases and J gave up 7 bases, with 14 bases separating them. Germline V gives CDR1 KGHSH, CDR2 LQKENI. This CDR3 reads CASSAGVSIEKLFF. The CDR3 DNA reads TGTGCCAGCTCAGCCGGAGTAAGCATTGAAAAACTGTTTTTT.

This clone was picked up one time. V and J are TRBV6-1 and TRBJ1-5, with 9 positions matching TRBD1. With V trimmed by 7 bases and J by 4 bases, 5 bases remained unmatched. The CDR3 covers 14 residues. Germline V gene lookup returns CDR1 MNHNS and CDR2 SASEGT. CDR3 residues: CASNRDRVNQPQHF. The CDR3 DNA is TGTGCCAGCAACCGGGACAGGGTAAATCAGCCCCAGCATTTT.

The chain couples TRBV9 to TRBJ1-2; 9 nucleotides align to TRBD1. Germline V lookup: CDR1 SGDLS, CDR2 YYNGEE. Trimming removed 0 bases from V and 7 bases from J; junction bases left unmatched: 10. The CDR3 totals 16 residues. The CDR3: CASSVGSGQGNRGYTF. The CDR3 DNA sequence: TGTGCCAGCAGCGTAGGTTCCGGACAGGGGAATCGTGGCTACACCTTC.

The chain uses TRBV5-5 and TRBJ2-3; 10 nucleotides agree with TRBD2. The germline V gene has CDR1 SGHKS and CDR2 YYEKEE (reference sequence). The CDR3 has 15 residues. V was pared by 4 bases and J by 8 bases, with 10 bases of the junction left unmatched. CDR3 nucleotides: TGTGCCAGCAGCCAACTAGCGGGGTCCGCGGGTACGCAGTATTTT. This translates into CASSQLAGSAGTQYF.

The chain recombines TRBV5-1 with TRBJ1-5, with 11 bases aligning to TRBD1. The germline V gene has CDR1 SGHRS and CDR2 YFSETQ. CDR3 size: 17 residues. The ends lost 4 bases at V and 0 bases at J; junction bases unmatched: 6. The CDR3 is CASSPGTGGYSNQPQHF. CDR3 coding DNA: TGCGCCAGCAGCCCCGGGACAGGGGGGTATAGCAATCAGCCCCAGCATTTT. The full variable domain, its missing parts supplied by reference TRBV5-1 and TRBJ1-5, is KAGVTQTPRYLIKTRGQQVTLSCSPISGHRSVSWYQQTPGQGLQFLFEYFSETQRNKGNFPGRFSGRQFSNSRSEMNVSTLELGDSALYLCASSPGTGGYSNQPQHFGDGTRLSIL.

The genes are TRBV5-1 and TRBJ2-3, with D possibly matching TRBD2 (7 bases). Between the trimmed V and J ends, which lost 3 bases and 5 bases, there was a span of 25 bases. CDR1 SGHRS and CDR2 YFSETQ come from the germline V gene. This CDR3 has 18 residues. The CDR3 loop reads CASSSWTSGGAIIDTQYF. As DNA, the CDR3 is TGCGCCAGCAGCTCTTGGACTAGTGGGGGGGCGATAATAGATACGCAGTATTTT.

The DNA of the CDR3 is TGTGCCAGCAGCTTAACCAACTCTGGAAACACCATATATTTT. It encodes CASSLTNSGNTIYF. This chain joins TRBV7-6 and TRBJ1-3, with D unresolved. Germline assignment: CDR1 SGHVS and CDR2 FNYEAQ. V dropped 2 bases and J dropped 0 bases, with 5 bases sitting between them. The CDR3 is 14 amino acids.

V and J are TRBV19 and TRBJ2-3; D gene uncertain. The V and J ends lost 9 bases and 6 bases respectively, with 7 bases between them. The germline CDR1 and CDR2 sequences are LNHDA and SQIVND (reference sequence). This CDR3 has 10 residues. The chain's CDR3 is CASGFDTQYF. CDR3 DNA sequence: TGTGCCAGCGGGTTTGATACGCAGTATTTT.

The V call is TRBV19, the J call TRBJ1-4; the match to TRBD1 covers 12 bases. CDR1 and CDR2 (germline): LNHDA, SQIVND (reference sequence). V lost 6 bases and J lost 6; bases outside the gene matches: 5. CDR3 length: 15 amino acids. CDR3 sequence reads: CASSPRDRGHEKLFF. DNA of the CDR3: TGTGCCAGTAGCCCCCGGGACAGGGGGCATGAAAAACTGTTTTTT.

The chain links TRBV5-6 to TRBJ2-7; 7 nucleotides agree with TRBD2. CDR3 length equals 17 residues. Germline V gene lookup returns CDR1 SGHDT and CDR2 YYEEEE. Trimming removed 5 bases from V and 4 bases from J; junction bases left unmatched: 18. CDR3 sequence: CASSPGLVGGIRYEQYF. The DNA for the CDR3 is TGTGCCAGCAGTCCAGGACTAGTGGGGGGGATTAGATACGAGCAGTACTTC.

This clone appeared a single time. The rearrangement links TRBV14 to TRBJ2-3; D ambiguous. From germline, CDR1 is SGHDN and CDR2 FVKESK. Trimming took 2 bases from V and 2 from J, leaving 11 bases between them. The CDR3 covers 15 residues. CDR3 protein: CASSQQKGSTDTQYF. The CDR3 DNA follows: TGTGCCAGCAGCCAACAGAAAGGGTCCACAGATACGCAGTATTTT. The variable domain in full, with the rest retrieved from reference TRBV14 and TRBJ2-3, is EAGVTQFPSHSVIEKGQTVTLRCDPISGHDNLYWYRRVMGKEIKFLLHFVKESKQDESGMPNNRFLAERTGGTYSTLKVQPAELEDSGVYFCASSQQKGSTDTQYFGPGTRLTVL.

V gene TRBV7-2 combines with J gene TRBJ1-3, with TRBD1 as a possible D gene (5 bases). The CDR3 runs to 15 residues. Germline CDR1 is SGHTA and CDR2 is FQGNSA. V was trimmed by 3 bases and J by 2 bases, leaving 11 bases between them. The CDR3 DNA follows: TGTGCCAGCAGCTTTCAGGGCCTCACTGGAAACACCATATATTTT. This translates into CASSFQGLTGNTIYF.

This clone showed up just once. This chain uses TRBV9 with TRBJ2-2; D is uncertain. Per germline, CDR1 SGDLS and CDR2 YYNGEE. The length of the CDR3 is 14 residues. The V end lost 2 bases, the J end lost 1 base, and 6 bases lay between the germline ends. This CDR3 reads CASSVVGNTGELFF. The DNA for the CDR3 is TGTGCCAGCAGCGTTGTAGGGAACACCGGGGAGCTGTTTTTT.

J is TRBJ2-7 and V is TRBV5-1; D remains unclear. The germline V gene encodes CDR1 SGHRS and CDR2 YFSETQ. The CDR3 consists of 13 residues. Trimming removed 0 bases from V and 0 bases from J, with 4 bases in between. CDR3: CASSLGSSYEQYF. CDR3 in DNA: TGCGCCAGCAGCTTGGGTAGCTCCTACGAGCAGTACTTC.

The chain employs TRBV4-3 and TRBJ2-7; 10 bases agree with TRBD1. Germline lookup yields CDR1 LGHNA and CDR2 YSLEER. The CDR3 runs 13 residues. Germline trimming cut 6 bases from V and 7 bases from J; bases unmatched to any gene: 6. This chain's CDR3 is CASRGTGDLEQYF. The CDR3 bases are TGCGCCAGCAGGGGGACAGGGGATCTTGAGCAGTACTTC.

The genes are TRBV9 and TRBJ2-2; no firm D call. CDR3 length: 20 residues. V was clipped by 6 bases and J by 0 bases, with 27 bases between them. Germline CDR1 is SGDLS and CDR2 is YYNGEE. As DNA, the CDR3 is TGTGCCAGCAACCCACCGTTTTTGGCCGCCCTTAACGCGAACACCGGGGAGCTGTTTTTT. This translates into CASNPPFLAALNANTGELFF.

This clone appeared a single time. This chain uses TRBV5-1 with TRBJ2-5, with D uncertain. CDR1 is SGHRS and CDR2 is YFSETQ in the germline V gene. This CDR3 is 11 amino acids long. V lost 5 bases and J 2 bases, leaving 4 bases between the germline ends. The CDR3 spells CASSLQETQYF. CDR3 DNA sequence: TGCGCCAGCAGTCTTCAAGAGACCCAGTACTTC.

This clone was picked up a small number of times. The rearrangement links TRBV12-5 to TRBJ1-5; weak D call: TRBD1 (5 bases). Trimming removed 1 base at V and 7 bases at J, with 5 bases between. The germline CDR1 and CDR2 sequences are LGHNT and FRNRAP. This CDR3 comprises 12 residues. CDR3 residues: CASGLGDQPQHF. The CDR3, as DNA: TGTGCTAGTGGTTTGGGGGACCAGCCCCAGCATTTT. The variable domain in full, with the rest retrieved from reference TRBV12-5 and TRBJ1-5, is DARVTQTPRHKVTEMGQEVTMRCQPILGHNTVFWYRQTMMQGLELLAYFRNRAPLDDSGMPKDRFSAEMPDATLATLKIQPSEPRDSAVYFCASGLGDQPQHFGDGTRLSIL.

The chain joins TRBV18 to TRBJ1-6; no definite D call. CDR1 and CDR2 from the germline V gene are KGHSH and LQKENI. There are 16 residues in the CDR3. Trimming removed 3 bases at V and 0 bases at J, with 9 bases between. CDR3 DNA: TGTGCCAGCTCACCGGGGATTAGCTCCTATAATTCACCCCTCCACTTT. Translation gives CASSPGISSYNSPLHF.

This rearrangement joins TRBV6-6 to TRBJ2-7, with 8 bases identical to TRBD1. This CDR3 is 13 amino acids long. J was trimmed by 2 bases and V by 5 bases; bases with no gene match: 2. Germline-derived CDR1 and CDR2 are MNHNY and SVGAGI (reference sequence). CDR3 region: CASSAGQAYEQYF. The CDR3 DNA is TGTGCCAGCAGTGCGGGACAGGCCTACGAGCAGTACTTC.

The chain recombines TRBV19 with TRBJ1-6; no clear D. The CDR3 has 13 residues. V dropped 3 bases and J dropped 7 bases, with 7 bases sitting between them. CDR1 and CDR2 from the germline V gene are LNHDA and SQIVND (reference sequence). The CDR3 region has the DNA TGTGCCAGTAGTATCTCCGGCAATTCACCCCTCCACTTT. Translation: CASSISGNSPLHF.

The V and J genes are TRBV19 and TRBJ2-7, with D maybe TRBD2 (5 bases). This CDR3 has 10 residues. V dropped 9 bases and J dropped 6 bases, with 9 bases sitting between them. The germline gives CDR1 LNHDA, CDR2 SQIVND (reference sequence). The CDR3 sequence is CASQRCEQYF. The CDR3 coding sequence is TGTGCCAGCCAGCGGTGCGAGCAGTACTTC. Combining the CDR3 with reference TRBV19 and TRBJ2-7 gives the whole variable domain DGGITQSPKYLFRKEGQNVTLSCEQNLNHDAMYWYRQDPGQGLRLIYYSQIVNDFQKGDIAEGYSVSREKKESFPLTVTSAQKNPTAFYLCASQRCEQYFGPGTRLTVT.

The rearrangement joins TRBV5-8 to TRBJ1-1, with TRBD1 as a possible D gene (5 bases). The length of the CDR3 is 17 residues. Germline values: CDR1 SGHTS, CDR2 YDEGEE. Trimming cost V 0 bases and J 5 bases, with 20 bases left between them. CDR3 bases: TGTGCCAGCAGCTTGGAAAGGTCGCAGGGTACGCAGACTGAAGCTTTCTTT. This codes for CASSLERSQGTQTEAFF.

The V and J genes are TRBV19 and TRBJ2-3, with D tentatively TRBD1 or TRBD2 (5 bases each). The CDR3 is 14 residues long. Germline V gene sequence: CDR1 LNHDA, CDR2 SQIVND (reference sequence). Trimming pared 10 bases from V and 0 bases from J, leaving 14 bases between. The CDR3 spells CATTGTTSTDTQYF. The CDR3 DNA reads as TGTGCCACTACCGGGACGACTAGCACAGATACGCAGTATTTT.

Comment on this clone: The missing conserved phenylalanine or tryptophan at the end of this CDR3 makes a read error likely. This chain connects TRBV5-1 to TRBJ1-6; 9 nucleotides align to TRBD1. CDR1 SGHRS and CDR2 YFSETQ come from the germline V gene. This CDR3 is 16 amino acids long. The J segment lost 11 bases and the V segment lost 0 bases, leaving 9 bases of the junction unmatched. CDR3 amino acids: CASSLDPPGTGTPLHL. CDR3 DNA: TGCGCCAGCAGCTTGGACCCCCCCGGGACAGGGACACCCCTCCACCTT.

The chain joins TRBV4-3 to TRBJ1-1; perhaps TRBD1 as D (5 bases). The CDR3 loop spans 12 amino acids. Germline V gene data show CDR1 as LGHNA and CDR2 as YSLEER. With 0 bases removed from V and 10 bases from J, the gap between germline ends came to 9 bases. DNA for the CDR3: TGCGCCAGCAGCCAAGACGGGAGGGGAGCTTTCTTT. Its translation: CASSQDGRGAFF.

This clone has a single count. The chain links TRBV5-1 to TRBJ2-7; a weak D match, TRBD2 (7 bases). Trimming cost V 4 bases and J 2 bases, with 13 bases left between them. CDR1 is SGHRS and CDR2 is YFSETQ in the germline V gene. The CDR3 is 14 amino acids. CDR3 loop: CASSDVGGPYEQYF. The CDR3 nucleotides read TGCGCCAGCAGCGACGTGGGGGGGCCCTACGAGCAGTACTTC. Supplemented by reference TRBV5-1 and TRBJ2-7, the full variable domain reads KAGVTQTPRYLIKTRGQQVTLSCSPISGHRSVSWYQQTPGQGLQFLFEYFSETQRNKGNFPGRFSGRQFSNSRSEMNVSTLELGDSALYLCASSDVGGPYEQYFGPGTRLTVT.

This clone turned up a few times. This chain links TRBV6-4 with TRBJ1-1; the D is unclear. Germline V lookup: CDR1 MRHNA, CDR2 SNTAGT. Trimming pared 2 bases from V and 5 bases from J, leaving 0 bases between. The CDR3 loop spans 10 amino acids. The chain's CDR3 is CASSDTEAFF. CDR3 nucleotide sequence: TGTGCCAGCAGTGACACTGAAGCTTTCTTT.

The chain is built from TRBV5-6 and TRBJ1-5; D remains ambiguous. The germline CDR1 and CDR2 sequences are SGHDT and YYEEEE. CDR3 length: 14 amino acids. The ends were cut back, 3 bases at V and 4 bases at J, with 11 bases in the middle. The CDR3: CASSSRASNQPQHF. The CDR3, as DNA: TGTGCCAGCAGCTCCCGGGCTTCAAATCAGCCCCAGCATTTT.

The CDR3 sequence is CASVPTGVGNTIYF. The CDR3 coding sequence is TGTGCCAGCGTCCCGACAGGGGTTGGAAACACCATATATTTT. The chain combines TRBV6-6 with TRBJ1-3; 8 bases map to TRBD1. The CDR3 sequence is 14 residues long. The V gene's germline CDR1 is MNHNY and CDR2 SVGAGI (reference sequence). V lost 8 bases to trimming and J lost 3 bases; unmatched junction nucleotides: 6.